What follows are 20 T cell receptor beta chains derived from one specimen sequenced in a study of shared clonotypes between healthy human individuals. The naive CD8 fraction comprised CD45RO-negative cells positively selected for CCR7 and excluded terminally differentiated effector memory CD45RA+ cells. The table came from immunoSEQ multiplex PCR; TCRdb's copy has only in-frame clones and leaves some out. The top ten hold about 1.7% of the sample, which has around 1.9 million clones, 85% to 95% seen once. Specimen: naive CD8+ T cells from PBMCs. Receptors originate from a man in his late teens or twenties in good health. Some clones in this sample may be carry-over from other donors' samples.

This clone was recorded once. The chain uses TRBV25-1 and TRBJ2-2; D perhaps matches TRBD2 (5 bases). From germline, CDR1 is MGHDK and CDR2 SYGVNS. Trimming took off 3 bases at V and 2 bases at J, with 13 bases between the two ends. The length of the CDR3 is 16 residues. CDR3 protein: CASSEWVPGNTGELFF. The CDR3 DNA reads TGTGCCAGCAGTGAGTGGGTCCCGGGAAACACCGGGGAGCTGTTTTTT.

V and J are TRBV13 and TRBJ1-2; D uncertain. This CDR3 has 13 amino acids. The germline gives CDR1 PRHDT, CDR2 FYEKMQ (reference sequence). Trimming removed 5 bases at V and 4 bases at J, with 11 bases between. CDR3 coding DNA: TGTGCCAGCAGCGAAACAAGGCGCTATGGCTACACCTTC. It is translated as CASSETRRYGYTF. The complete variable domain, with remaining parts taken from reference TRBV13 and TRBJ1-2, reads AAGVIQSPRHLIKEKRETATLKCYPIPRHDTVYWYQQGPGQDPQFLISFYEKMQSDKGSIPDRFSAQQFSDYHSELNMSSLELGDSALYFCASSETRRYGYTFGSGTRLTVV.

V gene TRBV27 combines with J gene TRBJ1-2, with 8 bases lining up with TRBD1. This CDR3 is built from 14 residues. The germline V gene encodes CDR1 MNHEY and CDR2 SMNVEV (reference sequence). The trim removed 6 bases at V and 4 bases at J, leaving 7 bases unmatched. The CDR3 DNA sequence: TGTGCCAGCAGCCTAGACAGGGGCCCCTATGGCTACACCTTC. This sequence encodes CASSLDRGPYGYTF.

This chain links TRBV10-3 with TRBJ2-2; 7 bases are shared with TRBD1. V trimming: 6 bases; J trimming: 2 bases; junction bases outside the gene matches: 6. Germline CDR1 is ENHRY and CDR2 is SYGVKD. There are 15 residues in the CDR3. CDR3 bases: TGTGCCATCAGATCGGACAGGCCAAACACCGGGGAGCTGTTTTTT. Protein sequence: CAIRSDRPNTGELFF.

This clone turned up a few times. The V gene is TRBV10-2, the J gene TRBJ1-5; 8 positions agree with TRBD1. The V and J ends lost 5 bases and 9 bases, in that order; junction bases with no gene match: 0. The CDR3 is 11 residues long. Germline loops: CDR1 WSHSY, CDR2 SAAADI. The CDR3 here is CASSTGGPQHF. CDR3 DNA: TGCGCCAGCAGTACAGGGGGGCCCCAGCATTTT.

This clone came up a few times. CDR3 nucleotides: TGTGCCAGTAACCGACAGGGGACGGACAACTATGGCTACACCTTC. Protein sequence: CASNRQGTDNYGYTF. The V call is TRBV27, the J call TRBJ1-2, with TRBD1 identical over 8 bases. CDR1 MNHEY and CDR2 SMNVEV come from the germline V gene (reference sequence). The CDR3 spans 15 residues. V trimming: 9 bases; J trimming: 2 bases; junction bases outside the gene matches: 11.

The chain uses TRBV27 and TRBJ2-7, with TRBD1 identical over 7 bases. This CDR3 has 15 residues. Trimming took 5 bases from V and 2 from J; bases not matched to a gene: 9. Germline V gene lookup returns CDR1 MNHEY and CDR2 SMNVEV (reference sequence). The CDR3 reads CASSITGVATYEQYF. CDR3 DNA sequence: TGTGCCAGCAGTATTACAGGGGTGGCTACCTACGAGCAGTACTTC.

This chain uses TRBV9 with TRBJ2-7; D might be TRBD1 (5 bases). Germline V gives CDR1 SGDLS, CDR2 YYNGEE. This CDR3 contains 13 residues. V dropped 4 bases and J dropped 3 bases, with 11 bases sitting between them. The CDR3 bases are TGTGCCAGCAGCCCCCCAGGGAACTACGAGCAGTACTTC. Protein sequence: CASSPPGNYEQYF.

The rearrangement links TRBV15 to TRBJ2-2, with 11 bases identical to TRBD2. The germline V gene encodes CDR1 LNHNV and CDR2 YYDKDF (reference sequence). Trimming took 3 bases from V and 0 from J; bases not matched to a gene: 3. The CDR3 has 17 amino acids. The CDR3 DNA reads as TGTGCCACCAGCAGGAGTAGCGGGAGGGCGAACACCGGGGAGCTGTTTTTT. Translated: CATSRSSGRANTGELFF.

CDR3 DNA: TGTGCCAGCAGCTTAGCCTCCACCCACGCGGGCAATGAGCAGTTCTTC. This codes for CASSLASTHAGNEQFF. This chain connects TRBV11-3 to TRBJ2-1; D may be TRBD2 (5 bases). The germline CDR1 and CDR2 sequences are SGHNT and YENEEA. The germline V and J ends were trimmed by 1 base and 6 bases, with 16 bases remaining between them. CDR3 length: 16 residues.

The chain has TRBV2 and TRBJ2-2, with D unresolved. Per germline, CDR1 SNHLY and CDR2 FYNNEI. The V end lost 0 bases, the J end lost 4 bases, and 9 bases lay between the germline ends. CDR3 size: 15 residues. The CDR3 DNA reads as TGTGCCAGCAGTGAAGCGCGGCTACCCACCGGGGAGCTGTTTTTT. The encoded protein is CASSEARLPTGELFF.

Details on this clone: This sample also contains other DNA sequences that code for the same CDR3. The chain combines TRBV12-5 with TRBJ2-7, with TRBD2 as a possible D gene (5 bases). There are 12 residues in the CDR3. The germline gives CDR1 LGHNT, CDR2 FRNRAP. The V end lost 2 bases, the J end lost 5 bases, and 7 bases lay between the germline ends. In DNA, the CDR3 is TGTGCTAGTGGTTTGTCCGGGGACGAGCAGTACTTC. The encoded protein is CASGLSGDEQYF.

The chain is built from TRBV29-1 and TRBJ2-7; 7 bases align to TRBD1. Trimming removed 6 bases from V and 2 bases from J; junction bases left unmatched: 7. The CDR3 is made up of 13 amino acids. Germline V gene lookup returns CDR1 SQVTM and CDR2 ANQGSEA. CDR3 in amino acids: CSVNRGNTYEQYF. CDR3 sequence (DNA): TGCAGCGTCAACAGGGGAAACACCTACGAGCAGTACTTC.

This chain joins TRBV7-3 and TRBJ2-7; perhaps TRBD2 as D (6 bases). CDR1 is SGHTA and CDR2 is FQGTGA in the germline V gene. The CDR3 has 15 residues. V was pared by 1 base and J by 2 bases, with 12 bases between. The CDR3 coding sequence is TGTGCCAGCAGCTTAAAAGGAGGGTGGACCTACGAGCAGTACTTC. Translation gives CASSLKGGWTYEQYF.

This sequence joins TRBV27 and TRBJ1-5; 7 bases match TRBD1. Trimming cost V 6 bases and J 0 bases; bases outside gene matches: 5. The CDR3 totals 15 residues. Per the germline V gene, CDR1 is MNHEY and CDR2 is SMNVEV (reference sequence). CDR3 DNA sequence: TGTGCCAGCAGCCCGGACAGGCTTAGCAATCAGCCCCAGCATTTT. This encodes CASSPDRLSNQPQHF.

This chain links TRBV5-3 with TRBJ1-1; 9 bases match TRBD1. TRBV5-3 is reported as an ORF; its role is uncertain. The V and J ends lost 3 bases and 4 bases, in that order; junction bases with no gene match: 4. This CDR3 is built from 14 residues. The CDR3 nucleotides read TGTGCCAGAAGCTCGGACAGGGGAATCACTGAAGCTTTCTTT. It encodes CARSSDRGITEAFF.

In the case of this clone: Other nucleotide sequences from this sample produce the same CDR3. The chain combines TRBV14 with TRBJ2-7; D is unresolved. CDR1 is SGHDN and CDR2 is FVKESK in the germline V gene. The CDR3 is 13 residues long. V shed 1 base and J shed 2 bases, with 6 bases lying between them. The CDR3 reads CASSQVSPYEQYF. The CDR3 DNA sequence: TGTGCCAGCAGCCAAGTCTCTCCCTACGAGCAGTACTTC.

Of note for this clone: Within the sample, other DNA sequences also encode this same CDR3. V gene TRBV30 combines with J gene TRBJ2-7; TRBD2 matches 7 bases. There are 13 residues in the CDR3. The germline V gene has CDR1 GTSNPN and CDR2 SVGIG (reference sequence). Trimming at V came to 0 bases and at J to 2 bases, leaving 1 base not matched to a gene. Here the CDR3 reads CAWSVAGAYEQYF. CDR3 nucleotide sequence: TGTGCCTGGAGTGTTGCGGGGGCCTACGAGCAGTACTTC.

V usage is TRBV28 and J usage is TRBJ2-1; 9 bases line up with TRBD2. The length of the CDR3 is 17 residues. CDR1 and CDR2 (germline): MDHEN, SYDVKM. The V and J ends lost 6 bases and 0 bases, in that order; junction bases with no gene match: 9. The CDR3 is CASSKLAGRTSYNEQFF. The CDR3 DNA follows: TGTGCCAGCAGCAAACTAGCGGGCCGAACCTCCTACAATGAGCAGTTCTTC.

The gene calls are TRBV19 and TRBJ1-1; 8 bases match TRBD1. The CDR3 length is 15 residues. In germline, CDR1 is LNHDA, CDR2 SQIVND (reference sequence). Trimming cost V 6 bases and J 1 base; bases outside gene matches: 7. CDR3 sequence (DNA): TGTGCCAGTAGCGGGACAGGTCTACCGAACACTGAAGCTTTCTTT. Its translation: CASSGTGLPNTEAFF. Based on the CDR3 plus reference TRBV19 and TRBJ1-1, the full variable domain is DGGITQSPKYLFRKEGQNVTLSCEQNLNHDAMYWYRQDPGQGLRLIYYSQIVNDFQKGDIAEGYSVSREKKESFPLTVTSAQKNPTAFYLCASSGTGLPNTEAFFGQGTRLTVV.